This T cell receptor (beta chain) was profiled in a study of shared T cell receptors in the human thymus. The ends lost 2 bases at V and 4 bases at J; junction bases unmatched: 14. The CDR3 runs 18 residues. CDR1 and CDR2 from the germline V gene are SNHLY and FYNNEI. The protocol was immunoSEQ multiplex PCR, while the TCRdb copy is restricted to in-frame clones and leaves out a portion. The table includes hundreds of thousands of clones, 70% to 90% detected once. These data were also reused for a study on human thymus T cells.

The sequenced sample was thymocytes. J is TRBJ1-1 and V is TRBV2, with 9 bases that match TRBD1. This receptor was obtained from a girl less than two years old with a congenital heart defect. In DNA form, the CDR3 reads TGTGCCAGCAGTGAAACAAATAGGACAGGGGCGAGGGGCACTGAAGCTTTCTTT. This translates into CASSETNRTGARGTEAFF.